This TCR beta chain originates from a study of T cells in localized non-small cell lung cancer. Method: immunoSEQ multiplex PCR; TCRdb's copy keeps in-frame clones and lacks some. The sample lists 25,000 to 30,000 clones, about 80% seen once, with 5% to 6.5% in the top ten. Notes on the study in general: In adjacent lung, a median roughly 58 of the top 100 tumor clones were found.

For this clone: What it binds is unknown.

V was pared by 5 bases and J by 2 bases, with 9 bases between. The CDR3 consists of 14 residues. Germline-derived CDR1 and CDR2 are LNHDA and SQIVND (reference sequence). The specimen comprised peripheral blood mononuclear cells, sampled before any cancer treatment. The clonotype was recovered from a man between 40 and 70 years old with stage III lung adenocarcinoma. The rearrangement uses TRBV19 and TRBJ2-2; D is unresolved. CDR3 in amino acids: CASSGMGNTGELFF. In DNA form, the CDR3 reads TGTGCCAGTAGTGGAATGGGCAACACCGGGGAGCTGTTTTTT.